These T cell receptor beta chains were read from a single sample in a study of radiotherapy plus CTLA-4 blockade in lung cancer. Data came from immunoSEQ multiplex PCR; TCRdb stores just in-frame clones and leaves some out. The sample records 70,000 to 100,000 clones, roughly 86% being singletons. The sample here was peripheral blood, taken from a patient treated with radiotherapy plus ipilimumab. The receptors were gathered from a human donor with non-small cell lung cancer who had a partial response to radiotherapy plus ipilimumab. Each CDR3 is given without its conserved first and last residue. Clone sizes are given selectively: once, few, many, or a class where the clone is expanded.

NA TRBJ1-5 TRBV7-2 ASSPGGSNQPQH
NA TRBJ1-4 TRBV28 ASSQEGSTNEKLF
NA TRBJ1-2 TRBV7-2 ASSLTREGDYGYT
NA TRBJ1-1 TRBV7-9 ASSLVVGVTEAF
NA TRBJ1-5 TRBV28 ASTTGQVSSSNQPQH
once TRBJ2-5 TRBV18 ASSPGSLETQY
NA TRBJ2-5 TRBV6-4 ASSRQRRSPQETQY
NA TRBJ1-5 TRBV6-1 ASGDKSKNQPQH
NA TRBJ1-2 TRBV30 AWNTGTGYT
few TRBJ1-5 TRBV10-3 AIGQGVELNQPQH
once TRBJ1-5 TRBV4-1 ASSPQMVGDKQPQH
NA TRBJ2-4 TRBV14 ASSPRTGIGGIQY
NA TRBJ2-5 TRBV4-1 ASSPPSGKGGETQY
NA TRBJ1-2 TRBV18 ASSPQGTPYGYT
NA NA TRBV6-6 ASSTGPYEQY
NA TRBJ2-3 TRBV5-1 ASSLQGRLSDTQY
NA TRBJ2-5 TRBV4-2 ASSQEGVAGGRETQY
NA TRBJ1-2 TRBV19 ASSTGKGDLYGYT
NA TRBJ2-4 TRBV10-1 ASSGRQGNIQY
NA TRBJ2-1 TRBV5-6 ASSTGTGAYNEQF
NA TRBJ1-4 TRBV30 AWSGGPNEKLF
NA TRBJ2-2 TRBV15 ATSKQGGKNTGELF
NA TRBJ2-1 TRBV5-4 ASSPGTSDYNEQF
NA TRBJ2-5 TRBV27 ASGRDSPGETQY
once TRBJ1-5 TRBV28 ASSLSWRLTGGSNQPQH
NA TRBJ2-7 TRBV25-1 ASGLAGGYNEQY
NA TRBJ2-4 TRBV19 ASSIGGAGGQLAKNIQY
NA TRBJ2-2 TRBV9 ASTRALNTGELF
NA TRBJ2-1 TRBV27 ASSLFLAGGEQF
NA TRBJ2-3 TRBV4-2 ASSQGSGPSTDTQY
NA TRBJ2-1 TRBV30 AWSPRNTQF
once TRBJ1-1 TRBV19 ASTRTGANTEAF
NA TRBJ2-1 TRBV7-2 ASSLATAPYNEQF
NA TRBJ1-6 TRBV5-1 ASSLGKLNGSPLH
NA TRBJ1-5 TRBV19 ASTPGQGRQPQH
once TRBJ1-5 TRBV4-1 ASSREGGADNQPQH